This T cell receptor (beta chain) was obtained from a study of glioma-infiltrating T cells after dendritic cell vaccination. As for the study in general: Dendritic cell vaccination trial patients had either newly diagnosed or recurrent glioblastoma. Between about 2002 and 2013, patients got autologous tumor lysate-pulsed dendritic cell vaccines. Overall study findings and caveats: Only a small number of patients had complete blood and tumor samples.

Trimming at V came to 1 base and at J to 5 bases, leaving 5 bases not matched to a gene. Per germline, CDR1 GTSNPN and CDR2 SVGIG (reference sequence). The CDR3 spans 13 residues. On this clone itself: The antigen is undetermined.

Blood PBMC samples: pre-vaccination, two weeks post third vaccination, and at tumor progression. TCRdb keeps only in-frame clones here, not all; method: immunoSEQ multiplex PCR. The sample holds about 92,000 clones, just over 85% seen once. V usage is TRBV30 and J usage is TRBJ2-7, with 7 bases that match TRBD1. The receptor comes from a human donor with glioblastoma. The sample was blood, taken before dendritic cell vaccination. The chain's CDR3 is CAWSEQGWNEQYF. CDR3 bases: TGTGCCTGGAGTGAACAGGGGTGGAACGAGCAGTACTTC.